One sample yielded the 24 T cell receptor beta chains listed below, sequenced in a study of T cells in Graves' hyperthyroidism and ophthalmopathy. Amplification targeted TCR beta CDR3 regions from RNA transcripts. The HTBI primer set was used in a first-round RT-PCR of the TCR CDR3. TCRdb re-derived calls from the multiplex PCR reads in MiXCR, one entry per CDR3 protein. This sample has 300,000 to 450,000 distinct CDR3 sequences, with roughly 14% found just once. The sample taken for sequencing was blood. The receptors stem from a woman between 18 and 29 years old with Graves' hyperthyroidism that later progressed to Graves' ophthalmopathy.

This clonotype was counted many times. CDR3 amino acids: CASSLYQTGKRAGELFF. The CDR3 region has the DNA TGTGCCAGCAGTTTATACCAAACAGGGAAACGAGCCGGGGAGCTGTTTTTT. V is TRBV28 and J is TRBJ2-2, with D possibly being TRBD1 (6 bases). The length of the CDR3 is 17 residues. Trimming left V 1 base short and J 6 bases short, with 18 bases between. Germline-derived CDR1 and CDR2 are MDHEN and SYDVKM.

This clonotype was seen only a few times. V gene TRBV19 combines with J gene TRBJ2-7; the match to TRBD2 covers 11 bases. This CDR3 has 14 residues. Germline CDR1 is LNHDA and CDR2 is SQIVND (reference sequence). V gave up 3 bases and J gave up 4 bases; unmatched junction bases: 2. The CDR3: CASSMGTSGYEQYF. CDR3 bases: TGTGCCAGTAGTATGGGGACTAGCGGTTACGAGCAGTACTTC.

This clonotype was seen ten or more times. This rearrangement joins TRBV20-1 to TRBJ2-7, with D perhaps matching TRBD1 (6 bases). The germline gives CDR1 DFQATT, CDR2 SNEGSKA (reference sequence). The CDR3 is 12 amino acids. V was shortened by 6 bases and J by 4 bases, with 13 bases between the two germline ends. The CDR3: CSAAKDSYEQYF. CDR3 DNA: TGCAGTGCCGCCAAGGACAGTTACGAGCAGTACTTC.

This clonotype was observed at least ten times. V gene TRBV6-5 combines with J gene TRBJ1-1; D may be TRBD1 (6 bases). Between the trimmed V and J ends, which lost 2 bases and 4 bases, there was a span of 8 bases. Germline assignment: CDR1 MNHEY and CDR2 SVGAGI. The CDR3 covers 13 residues. The CDR3 sequence: CASSYTGTTEAFF. The CDR3 DNA reads as TGTGCCAGCAGTTACACAGGGACCACTGAAGCTTTCTTT.

This clonotype was observed many times. The CDR3 nucleotides are TGTGCCAGCAGTGTTGGAAGGTGGAACACCGGGGAGCTGTTTTTT. Encoded protein: CASSVGRWNTGELFF. The rearrangement uses TRBV2 and TRBJ2-2; D gene uncertain. This CDR3 region has 15 residues. V lost 4 bases to trimming and J lost 1 base, with 10 bases between them. The V gene's germline CDR1 is SNHLY and CDR2 FYNNEI.

The chain joins TRBV4-3 to TRBJ1-4; no definite D call. The CDR3 length is 17 residues. V was clipped by 1 base and J by 0 bases, with 12 bases between them. Germline V gene lookup returns CDR1 LGHNA and CDR2 YSLEER. CDR3 loop: CASSQAGEFPTNEKLFF. Here the CDR3 DNA reads TGCGCCAGCAGCCAAGCTGGGGAATTCCCAACTAATGAAAAACTGTTTTTT.

In this sample, this clonotype turned up many times. The chain links TRBV6-5 to TRBJ2-1; D gene uncertain. CDR1 is MNHEY and CDR2 is SVGAGI in the germline V gene. This CDR3 region has 13 residues. Deletions cut 0 bases from V and 5 bases from J, with 5 bases between. Written as DNA, the CDR3 is TGTGCCAGCAGTTACTCCGGAAACAATGAGCAGTTCTTC. It yields the protein CASSYSGNNEQFF.

There are many counts of this clonotype. This chain uses TRBV6-1 with TRBJ2-1; D gene ambiguous. Trimming cost V 5 bases and J 8 bases, with 16 bases left between them. The germline V gene encodes CDR1 MNHNS and CDR2 SASEGT. The CDR3 contains 14 residues. CDR3 amino acids: CASSYDGERDEQFF. The CDR3 DNA reads as TGTGCCAGCAGTTATGATGGCGAACGGGATGAGCAGTTCTTC.

This clonotype was detected only a few times. V and J are TRBV27 and TRBJ2-7, with D perhaps being TRBD1 or TRBD2 (5 bases each). V lost 5 bases to trimming and J lost 6 bases, with 17 bases between them. Germline lookup yields CDR1 MNHEY and CDR2 SMNVEV (reference sequence). CDR3 length equals 14 residues. CDR3 residues: CASSPPGRRSEQYF. Here the CDR3 DNA reads TGTGCCAGCAGTCCCCCGGGACGTCGGTCCGAGCAGTACTTC.

This clonotype came up many times. The chain is built from TRBV30 and TRBJ2-7, with 10 bases fitting TRBD1. The CDR3 runs to 15 residues. The V gene end was trimmed by 3 bases and the J gene end by 3 bases; junction bases not matched to a gene: 8. Germline V lookup: CDR1 GTSNPN, CDR2 SVGIG (reference sequence). The CDR3 protein is CAWSETWTGGYEQYF. In DNA form, the CDR3 reads TGTGCCTGGAGCGAGACCTGGACAGGGGGCTACGAGCAGTACTTC.

A single count supports this clonotype. Since a much larger clone is just one base distant, this may be a read error. This chain links TRBV6-9 with TRBJ1-5; D gene uncertain. Germline CDR1 is MNHGY and CDR2 is SVAAGI. Trimming cost V 4 bases and J 0 bases, with 10 bases left between them. This CDR3 has 15 amino acids. The CDR3 nucleotides read TGTGCCAGCAGTTCTACCCAGGATAGCAATCAGCCCCAGCATTTT. Its protein product is CASSSTQDSNQPQHF.

Here the CDR3 DNA reads TGTGCCAGCAGTTACGAGAGCGGGGGCACCGGGGAGCTGTTTTTT. It translates to CASSYESGGTGELFF. V gene TRBV6-5 combines with J gene TRBJ2-2, with 8 bases aligning to TRBD2. This CDR3 is 15 amino acids long. Germline V CDR1 and CDR2: MNHEY, SVGAGI. The V gene end was trimmed by 2 bases and the J gene end by 4 bases; junction bases not matched to a gene: 3.

J is TRBJ1-2 and V is TRBV7-9; 8 bases agree with TRBD1. The CDR3 covers 14 residues. From germline, CDR1 is SEHNR and CDR2 FQNEAQ (reference sequence). Trimming at V came to 5 bases and at J to 7 bases, leaving 9 bases not matched to a gene. This chain's CDR3 is CASSLLDRGGGYTF. The DNA for the CDR3 is TGTGCCAGCAGCCTACTCGACAGGGGAGGTGGCTACACCTTC.

Many counts were recorded for this clonotype. The chain uses TRBV20-1 and TRBJ2-6; no definite D call. Germline V lookup: CDR1 DFQATT, CDR2 SNEGSKA (reference sequence). The CDR3 has 15 amino acids. V was trimmed by 3 bases and J by 0 bases, leaving 9 bases between them. The CDR3 protein is CSARSWNSGANVLTF. In DNA form, the CDR3 reads TGCAGTGCTAGGAGTTGGAACTCTGGGGCCAACGTCCTGACTTTC.

This clonotype has at least ten counts. The genes are TRBV6-1 and TRBJ2-3; D gene unclear. This CDR3 comprises 15 residues. CDR1 MNHNS and CDR2 SASEGT come from the germline V gene. V dropped 10 bases and J dropped 5 bases, with 22 bases sitting between them. CDR3 in amino acids: CATAPHPASKDTQYF. For the CDR3, the DNA is TGTGCCACCGCCCCCCACCCCGCCTCTAAAGATACGCAGTATTTT.

This clonotype was detected a few times. The CDR3 bases are TGTGCCAGCAGCTTGGGCGTCTCGGAACCCCTCCACTTT. Translating gives CASSLGVSEPLHF. This chain connects TRBV5-4 to TRBJ1-6; D remains ambiguous. V was clipped by 0 bases and J by 12 bases, with 10 bases between them. CDR3 length: 13 amino acids. CDR1 is SGHNT and CDR2 is YYREEE in the germline V gene (reference sequence).

The table lists this clonotype with a few counts. This chain joins TRBV20-1 and TRBJ2-7; D not resolved. The CDR3 sequence is 13 residues long. Trimming removed 7 bases at V and 0 bases at J, with 13 bases between. The germline gives CDR1 DFQATT, CDR2 SNEGSKA (reference sequence). The CDR3 is CSVGRSISYEQYF. The CDR3 DNA sequence: TGCAGTGTCGGAAGAAGCATCTCCTACGAGCAGTACTTC.

There are a few counts of this clonotype. This clone may be a read error of a much larger clone one base away. The chain is built from TRBV2 and TRBJ2-5; D ambiguous. The CDR3 is made up of 13 amino acids. Germline V gives CDR1 SNHLY, CDR2 FYNNEI. CDR3 DNA sequence: TGTGCCGGCAGTGGGTCGAGACAAGAGACCCAGTACTTC. Translation gives CAGSGSRQETQYF.

Many counts were recorded for this clonotype. The chain has TRBV5-1 and TRBJ2-3; no firm D call. The germline V gene encodes CDR1 SGHRS and CDR2 YFSETQ. V was shortened by 4 bases and J by 0 bases, with 9 bases between the two germline ends. This CDR3 comprises 14 residues. The CDR3 bases are TGCGCCAGCAGCCTCATCGGTAGCACAGATACGCAGTATTTT. Translation gives CASSLIGSTDTQYF.

This clonotype was seen many times. This sequence joins TRBV24-1 and TRBJ1-1, with D possibly matching TRBD1 (6 bases). The germline gives CDR1 KGHDR, CDR2 SFDVKD. Trimming stripped 2 bases from V and 0 bases from J, with 9 bases between. There are 15 residues in the CDR3. The CDR3 sequence: CATSDSGGLNTEAFF. The CDR3 bases are TGTGCCACCAGTGATTCGGGGGGCCTGAACACTGAAGCTTTCTTT.

A remark on this clonotype: Germline and junction disagree at one end, which may indicate a read error. The chain has TRBV2 and TRBJ2-1, with D hard to call. The germline V gene has CDR1 SNHLY and CDR2 FYNNEI. The CDR3 covers 13 residues. DNA for the CDR3: TGTGCCAGCAGAAGAGAACACTACGATGAGCAGTTCTTC. Translation: CASRREHYDEQFF.

The sample holds many counts of this clonotype. V usage is TRBV20-1 and J usage is TRBJ2-7; TRBD2 matches 11 bases. The V and J ends lost 3 bases and 3 bases, in that order; junction bases with no gene match: 7. The CDR3 has 15 amino acids. CDR1 is DFQATT and CDR2 is SNEGSKA in the germline V gene (reference sequence). CDR3 in DNA: TGCAGTGCTAGTGGGCGACTAGCGGGGTTCTACGAGCAGTACTTC. It translates to CSASGRLAGFYEQYF.

This clonotype was detected many times. V is TRBV27 and J is TRBJ1-2, with a weak D call TRBD1 (5 bases). V shed 5 bases and J shed 7 bases, with 8 bases lying between them. The CDR3 is 11 residues long. CDR1 and CDR2 (germline): MNHEY, SMNVEV (reference sequence). The CDR3 DNA reads as TGTGCCAGCAGTGAAGGGACTGGCTACACCTTC. It translates to CASSEGTGYTF.

The sample holds many counts of this clonotype. The chain joins TRBV9 to TRBJ2-1; D not certain. The CDR3 runs to 16 residues. CDR1 and CDR2 (germline): SGDLS, YYNGEE. V was pared by 4 bases and J by 0 bases, with 14 bases between. The CDR3 DNA sequence: TGTGCCAGCAGCCCGCGGAGCGCGAGCTCCTACAATGAGCAGTTCTTC. Translated, it gives CASSPRSASSYNEQFF.